The clone carrying this T cell receptor (beta chain) has more than one count but fewer than ten. Per germline, CDR1 SGHRS and CDR2 YFSETQ. Trimming removed 3 bases from V and 4 bases from J; junction bases left unmatched: 5. The CDR3 consists of 16 residues. This sample is part of a study of patients and donors after allogeneic stem cell transplantation. TCRdb re-called the RT-PCR reads with MiXCR, one entry per CDR3 protein. The table has hundreds of thousands of distinct CDR3 sequences, about a sixth seen once. The chain uses TRBV5-1 and TRBJ1-5; the match to TRBD1 covers 12 bases. The sample was blood, either unsorted or a sorted T cell fraction (not recorded which). The TCR was taken from a human donor who was either an allogeneic HSCT recipient or a stem cell or donor lymphocyte infusion donor (not recorded which). It is not recorded whose cells these are; they may come from a transplant donor. DNA of the CDR3: TGCGCCAGCAGCTCCGGGACAGGGGGCAGTAATCAGCCCCAGCATTTT. Its protein is CASSSGTGGSNQPQHF.